This T cell receptor (beta chain) was obtained from a study of blood T cell repertoires in COVID-19. Germline trimming cut 4 bases from V and 3 bases from J; bases unmatched to any gene: 1. CDR1 and CDR2 (germline): SGHRS, YFSETQ. The CDR3 covers 13 residues. The data were produced by immunoSEQ multiplex PCR, yet TCRdb's version contains in-frame clones alone and is incomplete. Of tens of thousands of clones listed, approximately 91% are singletons. The sequenced material came from peripheral blood. The chain couples TRBV5-1 to TRBJ1-1; TRBD1 matches at 9 bases. The receptor's source is a man between 60 and 70 years old with acute or convalescent COVID-19. This CDR3 is CASSRDRDTEAFF. CDR3 bases: TGCGCCAGCAGCCGGGACAGGGACACTGAAGCTTTCTTT.